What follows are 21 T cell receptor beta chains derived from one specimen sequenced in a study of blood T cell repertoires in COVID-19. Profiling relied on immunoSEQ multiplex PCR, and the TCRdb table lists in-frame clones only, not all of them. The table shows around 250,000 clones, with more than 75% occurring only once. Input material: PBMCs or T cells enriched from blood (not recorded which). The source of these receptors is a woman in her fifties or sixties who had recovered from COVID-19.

CDR3 loop: CASSIGRDRGFGYTF. In DNA form, the CDR3 reads TGTGCCAGTAGTATAGGCCGGGACAGGGGTTTTGGCTACACCTTC. The J gene is TRBJ1-2, the V gene TRBV19; 10 bases are shared with TRBD1. The V segment lost 1 base and the J segment 7 bases; nucleotides outside the gene matches: 6. Germline V gene lookup returns CDR1 LNHDA and CDR2 SQIVND (reference sequence). CDR3 size: 15 residues.

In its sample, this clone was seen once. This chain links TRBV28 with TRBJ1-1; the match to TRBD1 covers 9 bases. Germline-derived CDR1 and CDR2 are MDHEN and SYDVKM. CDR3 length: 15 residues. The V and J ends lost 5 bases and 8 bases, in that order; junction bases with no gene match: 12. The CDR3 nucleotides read TGTGCCAGCAGTCCCCGGGACAGGGCACGAGGGGAAGCTTTCTTT. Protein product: CASSPRDRARGEAFF.

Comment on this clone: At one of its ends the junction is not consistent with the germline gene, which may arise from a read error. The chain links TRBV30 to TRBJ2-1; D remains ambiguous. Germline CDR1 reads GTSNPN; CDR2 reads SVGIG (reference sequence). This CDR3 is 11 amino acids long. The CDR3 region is CAWSKYSEQFF. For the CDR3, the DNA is TGTGCCTGGAGTAAGTACAGTGAGCAGTTCTTC.

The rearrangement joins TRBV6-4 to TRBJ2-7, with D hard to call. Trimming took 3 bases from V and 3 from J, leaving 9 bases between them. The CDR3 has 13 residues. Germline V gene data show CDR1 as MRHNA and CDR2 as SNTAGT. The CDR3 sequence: CASSELPGYEQYF. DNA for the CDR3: TGTGCCAGCAGTGAACTACCGGGCTACGAGCAGTACTTC.

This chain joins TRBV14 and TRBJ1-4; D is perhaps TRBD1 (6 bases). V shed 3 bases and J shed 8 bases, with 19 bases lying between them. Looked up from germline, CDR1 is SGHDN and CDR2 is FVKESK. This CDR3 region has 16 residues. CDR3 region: CASSQERTGRGEKLFF. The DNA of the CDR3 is TGTGCCAGCAGCCAGGAACGAACAGGGCGAGGGGAAAAACTGTTTTTT.

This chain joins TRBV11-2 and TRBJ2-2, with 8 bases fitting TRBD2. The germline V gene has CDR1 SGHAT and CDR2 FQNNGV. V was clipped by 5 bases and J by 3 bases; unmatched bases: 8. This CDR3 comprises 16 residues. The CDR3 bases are TGTGCCAGCAGCCGAGTTGCGGGAGGTGACACCGGGGAGCTGTTTTTT. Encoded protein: CASSRVAGGDTGELFF. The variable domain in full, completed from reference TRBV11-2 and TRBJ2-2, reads EAGVAQSPRYKIIEKRQSVAFWCNPISGHATLYWYQQILGQGPKLLIQFQNNGVVDDSQLPKDRFSAERLKGVDSTLKIQPAKLEDSAVYLCASSRVAGGDTGELFFGEGSRLTVL.

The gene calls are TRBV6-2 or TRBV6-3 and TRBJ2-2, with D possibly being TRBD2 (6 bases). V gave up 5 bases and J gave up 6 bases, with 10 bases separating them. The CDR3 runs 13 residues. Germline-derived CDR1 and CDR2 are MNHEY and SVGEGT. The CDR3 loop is CASSNPSAGELFF. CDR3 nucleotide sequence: TGTGCCAGCAGTAACCCTAGCGCCGGGGAGCTGTTTTTT.

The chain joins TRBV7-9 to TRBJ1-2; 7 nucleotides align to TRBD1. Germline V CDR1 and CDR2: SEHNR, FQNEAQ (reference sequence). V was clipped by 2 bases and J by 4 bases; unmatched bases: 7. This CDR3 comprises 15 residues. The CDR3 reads CASSLSGTAPYGYTF. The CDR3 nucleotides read TGTGCCAGCAGCTTATCAGGGACAGCTCCCTATGGCTACACCTTC.

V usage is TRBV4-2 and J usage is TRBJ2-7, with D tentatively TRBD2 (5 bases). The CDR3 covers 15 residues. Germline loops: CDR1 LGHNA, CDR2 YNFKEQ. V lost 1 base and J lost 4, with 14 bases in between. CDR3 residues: CASSQGEIDGYEQYF. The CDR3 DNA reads TGTGCCAGCAGCCAAGGGGAGATAGATGGTTACGAGCAGTACTTC.

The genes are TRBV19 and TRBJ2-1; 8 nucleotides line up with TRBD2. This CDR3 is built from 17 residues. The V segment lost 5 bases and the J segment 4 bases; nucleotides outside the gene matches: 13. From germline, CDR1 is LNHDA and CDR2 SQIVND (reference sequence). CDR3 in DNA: TGTGCCAGTAGTCCCTCCCTTACGAGCGGGGGATACAATGAGCAGTTCTTC. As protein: CASSPSLTSGGYNEQFF.

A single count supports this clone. CDR3 residues: CASPEGAETNEKLFF. DNA of the CDR3: TGTGCCAGCCCCGAGGGGGCGGAGACTAATGAAAAACTGTTTTTT. The V gene is TRBV27, the J gene TRBJ1-4; 7 nucleotides match TRBD1. The CDR3 consists of 15 residues. The germline V gene encodes CDR1 MNHEY and CDR2 SMNVEV (reference sequence). V shed 8 bases and J 2 bases; nucleotides not matched to a gene: 8.

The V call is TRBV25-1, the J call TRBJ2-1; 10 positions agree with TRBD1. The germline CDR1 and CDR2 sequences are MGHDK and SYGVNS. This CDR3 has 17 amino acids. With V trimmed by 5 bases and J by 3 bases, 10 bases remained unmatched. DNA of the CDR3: TGTGCCAGCAGTACCTCCACTCGGACAGGGGGCTACAATGAGCAGTTCTTC. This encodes CASSTSTRTGGYNEQFF.

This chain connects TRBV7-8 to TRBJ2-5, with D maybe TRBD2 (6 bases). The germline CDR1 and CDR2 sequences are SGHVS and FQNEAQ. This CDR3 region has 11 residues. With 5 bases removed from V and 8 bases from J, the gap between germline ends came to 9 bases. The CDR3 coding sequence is TGTGCCAGCAGCCCCGGGGGAACCCAGTACTTC. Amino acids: CASSPGGTQYF.

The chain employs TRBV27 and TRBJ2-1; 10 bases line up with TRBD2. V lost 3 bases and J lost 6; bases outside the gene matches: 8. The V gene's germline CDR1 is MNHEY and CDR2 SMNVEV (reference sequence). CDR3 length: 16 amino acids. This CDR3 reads CASSFRSGRALNEQFF. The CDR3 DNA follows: TGTGCCAGCAGTTTTAGAAGCGGGAGGGCCCTCAATGAGCAGTTCTTC.

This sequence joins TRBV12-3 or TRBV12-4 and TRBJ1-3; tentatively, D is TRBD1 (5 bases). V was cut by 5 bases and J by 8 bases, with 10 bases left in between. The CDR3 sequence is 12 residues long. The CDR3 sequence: CASSRDWDTIYF. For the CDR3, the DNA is TGTGCCAGCAGTCGGGACTGGGACACCATATATTTT.

The CDR3 DNA sequence: TGTGCCAGCTCACCACTGGCGGGGGGCTTTATCAATGAGCAGTTCTTC. Protein: CASSPLAGGFINEQFF. J is TRBJ2-1 and V is TRBV18; 8 nucleotides align to TRBD2. CDR1 and CDR2 from the germline V gene are KGHSH and LQKENI. J was trimmed by 6 bases and V by 1 base; bases with no gene match: 8. The CDR3 has 16 amino acids.

CDR3 in DNA: TGTGCCAGTAGTAATGTGTTAATGTACGAGCAGTACTTC. Translated: CASSNVLMYEQYF. This rearrangement joins TRBV19 to TRBJ2-7, with unresolved D. Trimming shortened V by 4 bases and J by 4 bases, and 11 bases separated the two germline ends. Germline CDR1 reads LNHDA; CDR2 reads SQIVND (reference sequence). The CDR3 is made up of 13 amino acids.

The CDR3 here is CASSVVGGGYTF. Written as DNA, the CDR3 is TGTGCCAGCAGTGTGGTGGGAGGGGGCTACACCTTC. The chain carries TRBV2 and TRBJ1-2, with D hard to call. The V end lost 4 bases, the J end lost 8 bases, and 11 bases lay between the germline ends. Per germline, CDR1 SNHLY and CDR2 FYNNEI. This CDR3 region has 12 residues.

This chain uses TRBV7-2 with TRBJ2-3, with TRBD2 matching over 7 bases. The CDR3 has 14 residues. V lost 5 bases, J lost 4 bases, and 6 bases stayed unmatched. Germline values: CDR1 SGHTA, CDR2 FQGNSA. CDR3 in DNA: TGTGCCAGCAGCACTCGACTAGCCGCAGATACGCAGTATTTT. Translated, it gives CASSTRLAADTQYF. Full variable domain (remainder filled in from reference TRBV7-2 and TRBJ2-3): GAGVSQSPSNKVTEKGKDVELRCDPISGHTALYWYRQSLGQGLEFLIYFQGNSAPDKSGLPSDRFSAERTGGSVSTLTIQRTQQEDSAVYLCASSTRLAADTQYFGPGTRLTVL.

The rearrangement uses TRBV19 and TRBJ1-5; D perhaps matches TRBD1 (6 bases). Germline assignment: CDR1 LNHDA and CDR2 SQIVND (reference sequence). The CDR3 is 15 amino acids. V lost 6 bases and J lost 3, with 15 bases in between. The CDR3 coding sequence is TGTGCCAGTAGAGAGAGTACAGGGTACAATCAGCCCCAGCATTTT. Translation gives CASRESTGYNQPQHF.

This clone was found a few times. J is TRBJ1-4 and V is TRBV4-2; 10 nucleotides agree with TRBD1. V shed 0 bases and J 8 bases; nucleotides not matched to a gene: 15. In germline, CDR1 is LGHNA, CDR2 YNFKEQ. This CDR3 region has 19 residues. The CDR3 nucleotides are TGTGCCAGCAGCCAAGATTCGGGGACAGGGGCGAGTCGGGGGGAAAAACTGTTTTTT. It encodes CASSQDSGTGASRGEKLFF.